The sequence of this TCR beta chain was determined in a study of blood T cell repertoires in COVID-19. CDR1 is ENHRY and CDR2 is SYGVKD in the germline V gene. This CDR3 contains 13 residues. V shed 2 bases and J 6 bases; nucleotides not matched to a gene: 3. The authors' processing: Estimated nucleated cell counts came from reference gene primer amplification. Measured with immunoSEQ multiplex PCR; TCRdb has only the in-frame clones, and not every one. The D gene and trimming were derived from the DNA, and the V and J assignments and clone size from that table. The profile shows hundreds of thousands of clones, approximately 88% of them singletons. Two negative PCRs, clearance, or symptom resolution characterized the recovered Cohort 3 donors.

This receptor was identified in a woman between 18 and 30 years old who had recovered from COVID-19. The chain combines TRBV10-3 with TRBJ1-2, with 7 positions matching TRBD1. The sequencing input was PBMCs or T cells enriched from blood (not recorded which). The CDR3 protein is CAISEGGGDGYTF. CDR3 nucleotide sequence: TGTGCCATCAGTGAGGGAGGGGGCGATGGCTACACCTTC.